These 22 T cell receptor beta chains came from one sample sequenced in a study of CD8 T cells in Susac syndrome. RNA totalling about 0.5 to 1 ug underwent reverse transcription with random hexamers. TCRdb recomputed calls from the immunoSEQ multiplex PCR reads with MiXCR, one row per CDR3 protein. The table lists about 200,000 distinct CDR3 sequences, roughly 90% of them singletons. The sample consisted of CD8+ T cells from PBMCs. The source is a human donor with multiple sclerosis.

Only a few counts were recorded for this clonotype. The chain uses TRBV12-3 or TRBV12-4 and TRBJ1-2; D remains unclear. The CDR3 sequence is 13 residues long. The V end lost 3 bases, the J end lost 4 bases, and 9 bases lay between the germline ends. CDR3 sequence reads: CASSLGSLYGYTF. The CDR3 coding sequence is TGTGCCAGCAGTTTGGGGTCCCTCTATGGCTACACCTTC.

In its sample, this clonotype was seen once. The rearrangement links TRBV6-2 or TRBV6-3 to TRBJ2-1, with unresolved D. This CDR3 has 14 residues. CDR1 and CDR2 from the germline V gene are MNHEY and SVGEGT. V was trimmed by 5 bases and J by 0 bases, leaving 8 bases between them. For the CDR3, the DNA is TGTGCCAGCAGTACCATTTCCTCCTACAATGAGCAGTTCTTC. Translated, it gives CASSTISSYNEQFF.

V and J are TRBV6-5 and TRBJ2-3, with no clear D. Germline CDR1 is MNHEY and CDR2 is SVGAGI. Between the trimmed V and J ends, which lost 6 bases and 3 bases, there was a span of 10 bases. The CDR3 has 13 amino acids. The CDR3 sequence: CASSDLGTDTQYF. The CDR3 region has the DNA TGTGCCAGCAGCGACTTGGGGACAGATACGCAGTATTTT.

J is TRBJ2-7 and V is TRBV7-6; 7 nucleotides line up with TRBD2. The length of the CDR3 is 17 residues. From germline, CDR1 is SGHVS and CDR2 FNYEAQ. Unmatched junction bases numbered 11, after V lost 1 base and J lost 2 bases. The DNA of the CDR3 is TGTGCCAGCAGCTTAGGTGACGGTGGCGGGAGTCCCTACGAGCAGTACTTC. This encodes CASSLGDGGGSPYEQYF.

J is TRBJ2-3 and V is TRBV5-6, with TRBD1 matching 7 bases. V lost 0 bases, J lost 2 bases, and 6 bases stayed unmatched. The germline V gene has CDR1 SGHDT and CDR2 YYEEEE. The CDR3 length is 16 residues. The CDR3 loop reads CASSLDATGYTDTQYF. CDR3 in DNA: TGTGCCAGCAGCTTGGACGCGACAGGGTACACAGATACGCAGTATTTT.

The chain couples TRBV5-1 to TRBJ2-7; the D gene is possibly TRBD2 (6 bases). The CDR3 extends over 15 amino acids. Trimming cost V 0 bases and J 3 bases, with 13 bases left between them. The germline V gene has CDR1 SGHRS and CDR2 YFSETQ. The CDR3 spells CASSLAGGLVYEQYF. CDR3 DNA sequence: TGCGCCAGCAGCTTGGCCGGGGGATTAGTCTACGAGCAGTACTTC.

This sequence joins TRBV24-1 and TRBJ2-2; maybe TRBD2 (6 bases). V was trimmed by 5 bases and J by 6 bases, leaving 12 bases between them. This CDR3 is built from 14 residues. Germline V gives CDR1 KGHDR, CDR2 SFDVKD. DNA for the CDR3: TGTGCCACCAGTGCCCTTGGAGGGGCCGGGGAGCTGTTTTTT. It codes for CATSALGGAGELFF.

This chain links TRBV6-5 with TRBJ2-7; D perhaps matches TRBD1 (5 bases). V was cut by 2 bases and J by 7 bases, with 18 bases left in between. Per the germline V gene, CDR1 is MNHEY and CDR2 is SVGAGI. There are 15 residues in the CDR3. This CDR3 reads CASSYVAQVPEEQYF. CDR3 nucleotides: TGTGCCAGCAGTTACGTTGCACAGGTCCCAGAGGAGCAGTACTTC.

V and J are TRBV5-4 and TRBJ1-1, with D maybe TRBD1 (6 bases). Germline values: CDR1 SGHNT, CDR2 YYREEE (reference sequence). This CDR3 is 15 amino acids long. V lost 4 bases and J 11 bases, leaving 24 bases between the germline ends. Here the CDR3 DNA reads TGTGCCAGCAGCCCAGGAATGGGGGGGGCGAACCAGGCTTTCTTT. The encoded protein is CASSPGMGGANQAFF.

This chain connects TRBV7-2 to TRBJ2-2; 8 nucleotides line up with TRBD2. The junction had 9 bases not matched to a gene; V was cut back by 5 bases and J by 4 bases. Germline V CDR1 and CDR2: SGHTA, FQGNSA. This CDR3 region has 16 residues. The CDR3 sequence: CASSLGPGGTTGELFF. The CDR3 region has the DNA TGTGCCAGCAGCCTGGGACCGGGAGGGACCACCGGGGAGCTGTTTTTT. The full variable domain, rest sourced from reference TRBV7-2 and TRBJ2-2, is GAGVSQSPSNKVTEKGKDVELRCDPISGHTALYWYRQSLGQGLEFLIYFQGNSAPDKSGLPSDRFSAERTGGSVSTLTIQRTQQEDSAVYLCASSLGPGGTTGELFFGEGSRLTVL.

The V gene is TRBV4-1, the J gene TRBJ1-2; D is ambiguous. Germline V gene lookup returns CDR1 MGHRA and CDR2 YSYEKL. The CDR3 extends over 13 amino acids. V was clipped by 0 bases and J by 4 bases, with 6 bases between them. This CDR3 reads CASSQEVVYGYTF. CDR3 DNA: TGCGCCAGCAGCCAAGAAGTGGTCTATGGCTACACCTTC.

The V call is TRBV2, the J call TRBJ2-1; D is possibly TRBD1 (5 bases). CDR1 and CDR2 from the germline V gene are SNHLY and FYNNEI. V lost 4 bases and J lost 4, with 11 bases in between. The CDR3 loop spans 14 amino acids. Here the CDR3 reads CASSGGRGYNEQFF. CDR3 nucleotide sequence: TGTGCCAGCAGTGGAGGTAGGGGTTACAATGAGCAGTTCTTC.

The chain is built from TRBV20-1 and TRBJ2-7, with D possibly being TRBD1 (6 bases). Germline CDR1 is DFQATT and CDR2 is SNEGSKA (reference sequence). The V end lost 2 bases, the J end lost 4 bases, and 15 bases lay between the germline ends. CDR3 length equals 14 residues. CDR3 sequence: CSARTMDRGYEQYF. The CDR3 DNA is TGCAGTGCTAGAACCATGGACAGAGGATACGAGCAGTACTTC.

This chain uses TRBV3-1 with TRBJ2-1; TRBD2 is a possible D gene (6 bases). Per the germline V gene, CDR1 is LGHDT and CDR2 is YNNKEL (reference sequence). V was clipped by 4 bases and J by 6 bases, with 13 bases between them. The CDR3 sequence is 14 residues long. The CDR3 protein is CASSPGAYFNEQFF. As DNA, the CDR3 is TGTGCCAGCAGCCCGGGAGCCTACTTCAATGAGCAGTTCTTC.

The chain links TRBV19 to TRBJ2-1, with 11 bases aligning to TRBD2. The germline gives CDR1 LNHDA, CDR2 SQIVND (reference sequence). V lost 4 bases, J lost 4 bases, and 3 bases stayed unmatched. There are 15 residues in the CDR3. CDR3 protein: CASSTGLAVYNEQFF. CDR3 sequence (DNA): TGTGCCAGTAGTACGGGACTAGCGGTATACAATGAGCAGTTCTTC.

This chain uses TRBV19 with TRBJ1-1; 9 bases line up with TRBD1. The ends lost 3 bases at V and 5 bases at J; junction bases unmatched: 10. The CDR3 has 16 residues. CDR1 is LNHDA, CDR2 SQIVND, per germline (reference sequence). The CDR3 here is CASSMVVGQGWTEAFF. CDR3 bases: TGTGCCAGTAGTATGGTTGTGGGACAGGGTTGGACTGAAGCTTTCTTT. The full variable domain, with the rest looked up from reference TRBV19 and TRBJ1-1, is DGGITQSPKYLFRKEGQNVTLSCEQNLNHDAMYWYRQDPGQGLRLIYYSQIVNDFQKGDIAEGYSVSREKKESFPLTVTSAQKNPTAFYLCASSMVVGQGWTEAFFGQGTRLTVV.

V and J are TRBV7-6 and TRBJ2-3; possible D gene TRBD2, 5 bases. V was cut by 0 bases and J by 2 bases, with 15 bases left in between. Germline V gene lookup returns CDR1 SGHVS and CDR2 FNYEAQ. This CDR3 has 17 residues. In DNA, the CDR3 is TGTGCCAGCAGCTTAGCCTCGGACTCCCCGGACACAGATACGCAGTATTTT. This gives the protein CASSLASDSPDTDTQYF.

The chain combines TRBV30 with TRBJ2-7; D remains ambiguous. The CDR3 runs to 11 residues. Germline CDR1 is GTSNPN and CDR2 is SVGIG (reference sequence). The V gene lost 0 bases and the J gene lost 7 bases, with 7 bases spanning the gap. The CDR3, as DNA: TGTGCCTGGAGTGTACTGAGGGAGCAGTACTTC. It codes for CAWSVLREQYF.

This sequence joins TRBV21-1 and TRBJ1-5; the table gives TRBD1 as D, unverified against the DNA. TRBV21-1 is deemed a pseudogene. The CDR3 consists of 16 residues. CDR3 in DNA: TGTGCCAGCAGCAAAGCGCCGGCAGGGGTTGGTCAGCCCCAGCATTTT. Amino acids: CASSKAPAGVGQPQHF.

The chain couples TRBV4-2 to TRBJ1-2; TRBD1 is a possible D gene (6 bases). Germline CDR1 reads LGHNA; CDR2 reads YNFKEQ. Trimming removed 2 bases at V and 4 bases at J, with 23 bases between. The CDR3 has 18 residues. The CDR3 nucleotides read TGTGCCAGCAGCCAACTGGGGACCATGGACAGTCCCTCCTATGGCTACACCTTC. It yields the protein CASSQLGTMDSPSYGYTF.

The CDR3 loop is CASSGRYNEQFF. CDR3 DNA sequence: TGTGCCAGCAGTGGTCGCTACAATGAGCAGTTCTTC. The chain carries TRBV12-3 or TRBV12-4 and TRBJ2-1; D ambiguous. The V gene lost 5 bases and the J gene lost 3 bases, with 5 bases spanning the gap. This CDR3 has 12 amino acids.

The chain recombines TRBV27 with TRBJ1-1; D is possibly TRBD1 (6 bases). CDR1 is MNHEY and CDR2 is SMNVEV in the germline V gene (reference sequence). Trimming shortened V by 4 bases and J by 1 base, and 13 bases separated the two germline ends. The CDR3 consists of 15 residues. The CDR3 loop is CASSSAWGANTEAFF. The CDR3 DNA is TGTGCCAGCAGTTCCGCGTGGGGGGCGAACACTGAAGCTTTCTTT.